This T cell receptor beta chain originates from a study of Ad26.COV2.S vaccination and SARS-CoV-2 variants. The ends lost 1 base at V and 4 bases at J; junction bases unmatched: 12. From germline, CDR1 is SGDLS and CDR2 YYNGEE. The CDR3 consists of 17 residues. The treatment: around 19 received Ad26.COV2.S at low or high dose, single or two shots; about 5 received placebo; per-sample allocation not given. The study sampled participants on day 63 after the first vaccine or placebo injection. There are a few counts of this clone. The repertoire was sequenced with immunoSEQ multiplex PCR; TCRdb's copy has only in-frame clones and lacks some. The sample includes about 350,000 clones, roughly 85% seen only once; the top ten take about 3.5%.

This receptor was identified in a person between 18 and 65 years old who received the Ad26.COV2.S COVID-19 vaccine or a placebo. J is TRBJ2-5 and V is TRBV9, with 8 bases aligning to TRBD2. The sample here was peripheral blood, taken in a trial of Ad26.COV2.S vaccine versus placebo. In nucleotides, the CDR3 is TGTGCCAGCAGCGTAAAAGGTTCGAGCGGGAGTCGAGAGACCCAGTACTTC. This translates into CASSVKGSSGSRETQYF.